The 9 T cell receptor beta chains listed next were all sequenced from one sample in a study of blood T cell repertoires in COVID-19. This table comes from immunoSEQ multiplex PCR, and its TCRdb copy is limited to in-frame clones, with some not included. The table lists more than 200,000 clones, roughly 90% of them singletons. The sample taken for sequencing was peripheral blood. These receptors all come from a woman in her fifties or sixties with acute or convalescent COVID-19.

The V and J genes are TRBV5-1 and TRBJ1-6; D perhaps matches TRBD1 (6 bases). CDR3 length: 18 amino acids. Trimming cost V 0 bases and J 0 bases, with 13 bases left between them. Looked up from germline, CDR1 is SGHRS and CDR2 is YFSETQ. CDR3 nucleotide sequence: TGCGCCAGCAGCTTGGCCCCACAGGGCTCCTCCTATAATTCACCCCTCCACTTT. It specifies CASSLAPQGSSYNSPLHF. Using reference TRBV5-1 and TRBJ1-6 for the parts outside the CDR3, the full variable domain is KAGVTQTPRYLIKTRGQQVTLSCSPISGHRSVSWYQQTPGQGLQFLFEYFSETQRNKGNFPGRFSGRQFSNSRSEMNVSTLELGDSALYLCASSLAPQGSSYNSPLHFGNGTRLTVT.

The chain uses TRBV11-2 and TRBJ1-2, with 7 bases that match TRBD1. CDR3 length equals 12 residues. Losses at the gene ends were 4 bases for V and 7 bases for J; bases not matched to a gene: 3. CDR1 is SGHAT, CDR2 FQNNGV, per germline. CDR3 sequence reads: CASSSDRVGYTF. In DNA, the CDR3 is TGTGCCAGCAGCTCCGACAGGGTTGGCTACACCTTC.

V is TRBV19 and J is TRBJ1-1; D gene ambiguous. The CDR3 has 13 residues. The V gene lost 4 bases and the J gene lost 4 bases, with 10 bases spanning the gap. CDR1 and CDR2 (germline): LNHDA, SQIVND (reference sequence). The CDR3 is CASSTQVGTEAFF. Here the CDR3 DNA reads TGTGCCAGTAGTACGCAGGTAGGCACTGAAGCTTTCTTT. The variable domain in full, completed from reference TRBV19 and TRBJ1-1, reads DGGITQSPKYLFRKEGQNVTLSCEQNLNHDAMYWYRQDPGQGLRLIYYSQIVNDFQKGDIAEGYSVSREKKESFPLTVTSAQKNPTAFYLCASSTQVGTEAFFGQGTRLTVV.

This CDR3 reads CAWSGGLSYEQYF. CDR3 bases: TGTGCCTGGAGCGGGGGTCTTTCGTACGAGCAGTACTTC. The chain employs TRBV30 and TRBJ2-7; possible D gene TRBD2, 6 bases. The germline CDR1 and CDR2 sequences are GTSNPN and SVGIG (reference sequence). This CDR3 is 13 amino acids long. The V and J ends lost 3 bases and 4 bases respectively, with 13 bases between them.

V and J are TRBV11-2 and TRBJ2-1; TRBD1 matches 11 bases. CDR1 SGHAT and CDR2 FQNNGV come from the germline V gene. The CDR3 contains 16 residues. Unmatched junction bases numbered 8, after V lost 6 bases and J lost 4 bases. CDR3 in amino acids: CASRMGTGGVYNEQFF. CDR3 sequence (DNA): TGTGCCAGCAGAATGGGGACAGGGGGTGTTTACAATGAGCAGTTCTTC.

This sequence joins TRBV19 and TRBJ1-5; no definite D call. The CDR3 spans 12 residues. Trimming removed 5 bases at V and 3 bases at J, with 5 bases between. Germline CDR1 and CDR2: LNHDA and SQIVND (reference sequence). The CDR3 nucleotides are TGTGCCAGTAGTTATCCCAATCAGCCCCAGCATTTT. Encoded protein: CASSYPNQPQHF.

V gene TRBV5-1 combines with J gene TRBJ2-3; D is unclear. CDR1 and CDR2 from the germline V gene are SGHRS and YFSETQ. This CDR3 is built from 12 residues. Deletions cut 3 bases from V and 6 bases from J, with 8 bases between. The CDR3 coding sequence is TGCGCCAGCAGCTGGGCCTTCGATACGCAGTATTTT. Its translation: CASSWAFDTQYF.

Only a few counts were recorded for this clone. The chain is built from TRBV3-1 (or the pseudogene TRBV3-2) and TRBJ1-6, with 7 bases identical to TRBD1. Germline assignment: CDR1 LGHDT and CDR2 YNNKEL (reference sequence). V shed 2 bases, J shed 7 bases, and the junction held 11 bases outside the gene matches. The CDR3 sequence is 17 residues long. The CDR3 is CASSQHPQGTGNSPLHF. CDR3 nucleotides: TGTGCCAGCAGCCAACATCCACAGGGGACGGGGAATTCACCCCTCCACTTT.

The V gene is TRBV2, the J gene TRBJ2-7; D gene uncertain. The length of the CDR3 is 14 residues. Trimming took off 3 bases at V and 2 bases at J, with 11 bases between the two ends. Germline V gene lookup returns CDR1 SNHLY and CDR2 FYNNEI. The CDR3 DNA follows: TGTGCCAGCAGTGATCTCGGTATTACCTACGAGCAGTACTTC. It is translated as CASSDLGITYEQYF.